This is a list of T cell receptor beta chains from one sample in a study of blood T cell repertoires in COVID-19. Measured with immunoSEQ multiplex PCR; TCRdb has only the in-frame clones, and not every one. This table has roughly 440,000 clones, about 87% appearing once. The material sequenced was peripheral blood. The receptor set was obtained from a woman aged 45-60 years with COVID-19, enrolled during active disease. The CDR3 runs from the conserved cysteine through the conserved F or W. A D gene is named only where the DNA matches it firmly. Expanded clones are given a class, and other clones once, few, many or no size at all.

NA,TRBJ1-4,NA,TRBV28,TGTGCCAGCAGTTTGACAGCAACTAATGAAAAACTGTTTTTT,CASSLTATNEKLFF
NA,TRBJ1-6,NA,TRBV6-5,TGTGCCAGCAGGTCAGGGCTACTGAGGACGTCACCCCTCCACTTT,CASRSGLLRTSPLHF
NA,TRBJ1-2,NA,TRBV6-1,TGTGCCAGCAGTGAAGCGGGGCAGGGGTATGGCTACACCTTC,CASSEAGQGYGYTF
NA,TRBJ2-7,NA,TRBV27,TGTGCCAGCAGTTTCTTACAGCCCTACGAGCAGTACTTC,CASSFLQPYEQYF
NA,TRBJ2-3,NA,TRBV15,TGTGCCACCAGCAGAGATCGAGGCGGGGCGCAGTATTTT,CATSRDRGGAQYF
NA,TRBJ2-5,NA,TRBV13,TGTGCCAGCAGCTTAGGTACATTTGCAGGTCAAGAGACCCAGTACTTC,CASSLGTFAGQETQYF
NA,TRBJ1-2,NA,TRBV20-1,TGCAGTGCTAGTTTGCAGACATATGGCTACACCTTC,CSASLQTYGYTF
NA,TRBJ2-7,TRBD1,TRBV30,TGTGCCTTGGGACAGGGGCCCGGCGAGCAGTACTTC,CALGQGPGEQYF
few,TRBJ1-6,NA,TRBV30,TGTGCCTGGAGGGGTGGGGGCAGATCACCCCTCCACTTT,CAWRGGGRSPLHF
NA,TRBJ1-2,NA,TRBV5-6,TGTGCCAGCAGCTCCAGGGAATATGGCTACACCTTC,CASSSREYGYTF
NA,TRBJ2-2,NA,TRBV3-1/TRBV3-2,TGTGCCAGCAGCCAACGACGGGGTGGCGGGGAGCTGTTTTTT,CASSQRRGGGELFF
NA,TRBJ1-2,NA,TRBV3-1/TRBV3-2,TGTGCCAGCAGCCTTACTAACTATGGCTACACCTTC,CASSLTNYGYTF
NA,TRBJ1-3,NA,TRBV28,TGTGCCAGCAGGCAGGGATTCCTAAAAAACACCATATATTTT,CASRQGFLKNTIYF
NA,TRBJ1-5,TRBD1,TRBV9,TGTGCCAGCAGCGTCACAGGGGCTTGGCCCCAGCATTTT,CASSVTGAWPQHF
NA,TRBJ1-1,NA,TRBV19,TGTGCCAGTAGTATATCTGCAGTCATGAACACTGAAGCTTTCTTT,CASSISAVMNTEAFF
NA,TRBJ1-5,NA,TRBV5-5,TGTGCCAGCAGCTCAGGGGTCAGCAATCAGCCCCAGCATTTT,CASSSGVSNQPQHF
NA,TRBJ2-3,TRBD2,TRBV7-6,TGTGCCAGCAGCTTGCTAGCGGGGGGCCGCCGTAGCACAGATACGCAGTATTTT,CASSLLAGGRRSTDTQYF
NA,TRBJ2-3,NA,TRBV6-1,TGTGCCAGCAGTGAAGTCGGTAGCGTGGATACGCAGTATTTT,CASSEVGSVDTQYF
NA,TRBJ2-2,NA,TRBV6-5,TGTGCCAGCCTCGGGGACACCGGGGAGCTGTTTTTT,CASLGDTGELFF
once,TRBJ1-2,NA,TRBV7-8,TGTGCCAGCACCCCCTCCAGCGGGGCTGACTATGGCTACACCTTC,CASTPSSGADYGYTF
NA,TRBJ2-3,NA,TRBV5-1,TGCGCCAGCAGCTTGGGCAGGGGAGAGGCGGATACGCAGTATTTT,CASSLGRGEADTQYF
NA,TRBJ2-3,TRBD2,TRBV5-6,TGTGCCAGCCCCTCGACTAGCGGAAACCGTAAAAACACAGATACGCAGTATTTT,CASPSTSGNRKNTDTQYF
NA,TRBJ1-5,NA,TRBV19,TGTGCCAGTACCCCTGGGCAGCTTAATCAGCCCCAGCATTTT,CASTPGQLNQPQHF
NA,TRBJ2-1,TRBD2,TRBV16,TGTGCCAGCAGCCAATGGGCTAGCGGGGAGTACAATGAGCAGTTCTTC,CASSQWASGEYNEQFF
NA,TRBJ2-4,NA,TRBV6-5,TGTGCCAGCAGCCCCCTACTAGCCAAAAACATTCAGTACTTC,CASSPLLAKNIQYF
NA,TRBJ1-1,NA,TRBV15,TGTGCCACCGGTAACAGAAATATGGAAGCTTTCTTT,CATGNRNMEAFF
NA,TRBJ1-1,NA,TRBV20-1,TGCAGTGCGTGTCAGTGGACTGAAGCTTTCTTT,CSACQWTEAFF
NA,TRBJ2-1,TRBD1,TRBV10-1,TGCGCCAGCAGTCTAATCCGGGACAGGGAACGGGGTGAGCAGTTCTTC,CASSLIRDRERGEQFF
NA,TRBJ2-1,NA,TRBV7-9,TGTGCCAGCAGCCCCCTGGGAGCTTCCTATGAGCAGTTCTTC,CASSPLGASYEQFF
NA,TRBJ1-1,TRBD1,TRBV12-5,TGTGCTAGTGGTCTCAATAGAGCCACAGGGGTTGGCACTGAAGCTTTCTTT,CASGLNRATGVGTEAFF
NA,TRBJ1-2,TRBD1,TRBV7-2,TGTGCCAGCAGCTATTCCTGGACAGGGGGCGAGGATGGCTACACCTTC,CASSYSWTGGEDGYTF
NA,TRBJ1-4,NA,TRBV9,TGTGCCAGCAGCGTAGGGGGCAGGGATGGGGAAAAACTGTTTTTT,CASSVGGRDGEKLFF
once,TRBJ1-2,TRBD1,TRBV4-1,TGCGCCAGCAGCCCTCAAGGACAGGGGAAGGGCTACACCTTC,CASSPQGQGKGYTF
few,TRBJ2-5,TRBD1,TRBV30,TGTGCCTGGAGTCCCCCCCCCGGGACAGCTCAACACCTCCAAGAGACCCAGTACTTC,CAWSPPPGTAQHLQETQYF
once,TRBJ1-2,NA,TRBV5-1,TGCGCCAGCAGCTTCACCGGGGGTCGAGGCTACACCTTC,CASSFTGGRGYTF
NA,TRBJ1-2,NA,TRBV11-2,TGTGCCAGCAGCTTAGAAGCATCTGGGACTTATGGCTACACCTTC,CASSLEASGTYGYTF
NA,TRBJ2-4,TRBD1,TRBV5-1,TGCGCCAGCAGCTTGGGTATTCAGGGGGTGGACATTCAGTACTTC,CASSLGIQGVDIQYF
NA,TRBJ2-1,NA,TRBV29-1,TGCAGCGTTGCGGACTCCAACAATGAGCAGTTCTTC,CSVADSNNEQFF
NA,TRBJ1-3,NA,TRBV12-3/TRBV12-4,TGTGCCACCGATAGGCGGCTTGGAAACACCATATATTTT,CATDRRLGNTIYF
NA,TRBJ1-2,NA,TRBV18,TGTGCCAGCTCACCCTCTCGGAGCGGGGCTAACTATGGCTACACCTTC,CASSPSRSGANYGYTF
NA,TRBJ2-1,TRBD2,TRBV3-1/TRBV3-2,TGTGCCAGCAGCCAATGGGTTGAGGCGGGGGGGTACAATGAGCAGTTCTTC,CASSQWVEAGGYNEQFF
NA,TRBJ1-6,TRBD1,TRBV28,TGTGCCAGCAGTTGGGGACAGGGCCCTTGGACACCCCTCCACTTT,CASSWGQGPWTPLHF
NA,TRBJ2-5,TRBD2,TRBV11-2,TGTGCCAGCAGCTCAGGGACTAGCCAGGTACAAGAGACCCAGTACTTC,CASSSGTSQVQETQYF
NA,TRBJ1-5,NA,TRBV28,TGTGCCAGCAGTTTGGAGGTGATTAAGCCCCAGCATTTT,CASSLEVIKPQHF
NA,TRBJ2-2,NA,TRBV12-3/TRBV12-4,TGTGCCAGCAGTTTTAGGGGAACCGGGGAGCTGTTTTTT,CASSFRGTGELFF
NA,TRBJ1-5,NA,TRBV6-5,TGTGCCAGCACCCCAAGGAGACATTCGGGGCAGCCCCAGCATTTT,CASTPRRHSGQPQHF
NA,TRBJ1-1,TRBD1,TRBV5-1,TGCGCCAGCAGCTACCGAGGACAGGGAAACACTGAAGCTTTCTTT,CASSYRGQGNTEAFF
once,TRBJ2-1,TRBD2,TRBV4-1,TGCGCCAGCAGACTTAGACTAGCGGGGGGGAATGAGCAGTTCTTC,CASRLRLAGGNEQFF
few,TRBJ1-1,NA,TRBV5-1,TGCGCCAGCACCCAGGATATGAACACTGAAGCTTTCTTT,CASTQDMNTEAFF